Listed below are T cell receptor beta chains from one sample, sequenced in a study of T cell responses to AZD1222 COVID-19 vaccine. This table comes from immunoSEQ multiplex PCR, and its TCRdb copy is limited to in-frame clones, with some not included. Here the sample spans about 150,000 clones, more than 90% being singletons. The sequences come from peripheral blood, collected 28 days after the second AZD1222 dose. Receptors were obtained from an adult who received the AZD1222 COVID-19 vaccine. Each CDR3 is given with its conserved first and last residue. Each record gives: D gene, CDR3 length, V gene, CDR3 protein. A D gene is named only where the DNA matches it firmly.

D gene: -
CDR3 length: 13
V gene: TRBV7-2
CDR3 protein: CASSRRDGNTIYF

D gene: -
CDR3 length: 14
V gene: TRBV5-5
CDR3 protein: CASSRTVTNEKLFF

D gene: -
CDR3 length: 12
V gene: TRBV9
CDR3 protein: CASSVDAGPLHF

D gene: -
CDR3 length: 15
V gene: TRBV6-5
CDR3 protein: CASSYSNSQNTEAFF

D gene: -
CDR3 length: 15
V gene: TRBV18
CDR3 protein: CASSTLGQVTYEQYF

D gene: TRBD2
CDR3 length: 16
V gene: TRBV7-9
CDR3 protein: CASSSSGRSSYNEQFF

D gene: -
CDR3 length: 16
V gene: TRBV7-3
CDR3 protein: CASSRLPGANTGELFF

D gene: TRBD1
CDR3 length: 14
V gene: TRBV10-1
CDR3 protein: CASSSSQGRETQYF

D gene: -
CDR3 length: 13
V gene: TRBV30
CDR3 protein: CAWSVAEITEAFF

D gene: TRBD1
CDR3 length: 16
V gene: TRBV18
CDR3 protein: CASSSDRGLTNEKLFF

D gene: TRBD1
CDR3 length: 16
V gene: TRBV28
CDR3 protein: CASSLPDRGEGETQYF

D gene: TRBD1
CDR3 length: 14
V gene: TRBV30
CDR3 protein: CAWNLGQGTYEQYF

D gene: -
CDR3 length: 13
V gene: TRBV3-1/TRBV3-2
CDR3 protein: CASSQRAEGTQYF

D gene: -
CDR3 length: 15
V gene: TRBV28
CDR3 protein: CASKIGTFSNQPQHF

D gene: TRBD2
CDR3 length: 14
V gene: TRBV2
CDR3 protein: CASRKSGLVYEQYF

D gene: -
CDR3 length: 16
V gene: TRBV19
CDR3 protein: CASSPTGQVFNQPQHF

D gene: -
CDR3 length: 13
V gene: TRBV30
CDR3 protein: CAWTSVTGFEQYF